Listed below are T cell receptor beta chains from one sample, sequenced in a study of cytomegalovirus exposure and HLA in healthy donors. TCRdb's copy holds only in-frame clones and misses some; the assay was immunoSEQ multiplex PCR. The data hold 200,000 to 300,000 clones, with roughly four fifths observed a single time. The sequencing input was PBMCs. These TCRs come from a woman in her 40s in good health and CMV-seropositive. CDR3s include the opening cysteine and the closing phenylalanine or tryptophan. Each record gives: clone size, J gene, V gene, D gene, CDR3 protein, CDR3 DNA. D genes are given only for firm matches. Rows may omit the clone size; those that give it use once, few, many or a size class.

once | TRBJ1-4 | TRBV10-3 | TRBD1 | CAISKTGLNEKLFF | TGTGCCATCAGTAAGACAGGGCTTAATGAAAAACTGTTTTTT
NA | TRBJ1-2 | TRBV4-3 | NA | CASSQDSGQSYGYTF | TGCGCCAGCAGCCAAGACTCAGGACAAAGCTATGGCTACACCTTC
NA | TRBJ2-1 | TRBV7-9 | NA | CASSSTGTPNSYNEQFF | TGTGCCAGCAGCTCCACCGGGACACCTAACTCCTACAATGAGCAGTTCTTC
once | TRBJ2-3 | TRBV19 | TRBD2 | CASSVLADTDTQYF | TGTGCCAGTAGTGTTCTAGCGGACACAGATACGCAGTATTTT
NA | TRBJ1-4 | TRBV19 | NA | CASSIMLGSNEKLFF | TGTGCCAGTAGTATTATGTTGGGGAGTAATGAAAAACTGTTTTTT
few | TRBJ2-2 | TRBV19 | NA | CASSIAGGGELFF | TGTGCCAGTAGTATAGCCGGGGGCGGGGAGCTGTTTTTT
NA | TRBJ2-7 | TRBV27 | NA | CASSLRWAGEQYF | TGTGCCAGCAGTTTACGTTGGGCGGGAGAGCAGTACTTC
once | TRBJ1-2 | TRBV28 | NA | CASRARGGGYTF | TGTGCCAGCAGGGCAAGGGGAGGTGGCTACACCTTC
NA | TRBJ2-3 | TRBV6-5 | NA | CASSYFQGTDTQYF | TGTGCCAGCAGTTACTTTCAGGGCACAGATACGCAGTATTTT
NA | TRBJ1-2 | TRBV15 | NA | CATSSQGAYGYTF | TGTGCCACCAGCAGTCAGGGCGCCTATGGCTACACCTTC
NA | TRBJ2-7 | TRBV11-2 | NA | CASSQSGYEQYF | TGTGCCAGCAGCCAGTCGGGGTACGAGCAGTACTTC
NA | TRBJ2-5 | TRBV7-2 | TRBD2 | CASSPGLASRETQYF | TGTGCCAGCAGCCCGGGACTAGCGTCCAGAGAGACCCAGTACTTC
few | TRBJ1-3 | TRBV19 | TRBD1 | CASSIRQGASGNTIYF | TGTGCCAGTAGTATTAGGCAGGGGGCTTCTGGAAACACCATATATTTT
NA | TRBJ1-2 | TRBV7-2 | NA | CASSPDTDYGYTF | TGTGCCAGCAGCCCTGACACCGACTATGGCTACACCTTC